Included here is one TCR beta chain sequence, with context. The antigen remains unidentified. The sample originates from a study of CD8 T cells in Susac syndrome. The authors carried out high-throughput sequencing of TCR beta. They applied it to CD8+ and CD4+ T cells obtained from blood. Relapsing-remitting disease, either stable or active, was present in the treatment-naive patients who were the multiple sclerosis controls. Points from the study as a whole: Only a relatively small number of individuals were included in the TCR sequencing and HLA analysis.

The CDR3 is made up of 16 amino acids. V dropped 5 bases and J dropped 7; count of bases not matched to a gene: 9. In germline, CDR1 is SEHNR, CDR2 FQNEAQ (reference sequence). An amount of RNA that ranged from roughly 0.5 to 1 ug was reverse transcribed with random hexamers. TCR beta CDR3 was amplified by immunoSEQ covering 54 Vbeta and 13 Jbeta. Each CDR3 protein gets one entry after TCRdb re-called the immunoSEQ multiplex PCR reads with MiXCR. The sample has around 180,000 distinct CDR3 sequences; under 97% are singletons. The J gene is TRBJ2-5, the V gene TRBV7-9, with 14 bases matching TRBD2. The receptor was derived from a human donor with multiple sclerosis. The sample comprised CD4+ T cells from PBMCs. The CDR3 protein is CASSPSGTSGGVTQYF. CDR3 nucleotide sequence: TGTGCCAGCAGCCCATCAGGGACTAGCGGGGGAGTGACCCAGTACTTC.